The clone carrying this T cell receptor beta chain has just a few counts. Its target is unknown. The data derive from a study of T cells in Graves' hyperthyroidism and ophthalmopathy. Study-level background: Blood from the periphery was taken at initial diagnosis, before any treatment. Study results and caveats: Through a model of 13 V-J features, ophthalmopathy was separated from stable hyperthyroidism.

Amplification targeted TCR beta CDR3 regions from RNA transcripts. A set of HTBI primers served as the primers for a first-round RT-PCR of the TCR CDR3. TCRdb called the multiplex PCR reads again in MiXCR, with one record for every CDR3 protein. The sample consists of under 400,000 distinct CDR3 sequences, roughly 15% of them appearing once. Ophthalmopathy patients had Clinical Activity Score at least 3, NOSPECS grade at least 4, duration under 3 months. The source of the PBMCs was 9.5 to 10 ml of fresh peripheral blood. The CDR3 is 13 residues long. The germline gives CDR1 WSHSY, CDR2 SAAADI. V shed 0 bases and J shed 6 bases, with 9 bases lying between them.

Sequenced material: blood. This TCR derives from a woman between 55 and 75 years old with Graves' ophthalmopathy. The chain carries TRBV10-2 and TRBJ2-7, with D maybe TRBD2 (6 bases). CDR3 in DNA: TGCGCCAGCAGTGAGTCAGGAGGGGCCGAGCAGTACTTC. This translates into CASSESGGAEQYF.